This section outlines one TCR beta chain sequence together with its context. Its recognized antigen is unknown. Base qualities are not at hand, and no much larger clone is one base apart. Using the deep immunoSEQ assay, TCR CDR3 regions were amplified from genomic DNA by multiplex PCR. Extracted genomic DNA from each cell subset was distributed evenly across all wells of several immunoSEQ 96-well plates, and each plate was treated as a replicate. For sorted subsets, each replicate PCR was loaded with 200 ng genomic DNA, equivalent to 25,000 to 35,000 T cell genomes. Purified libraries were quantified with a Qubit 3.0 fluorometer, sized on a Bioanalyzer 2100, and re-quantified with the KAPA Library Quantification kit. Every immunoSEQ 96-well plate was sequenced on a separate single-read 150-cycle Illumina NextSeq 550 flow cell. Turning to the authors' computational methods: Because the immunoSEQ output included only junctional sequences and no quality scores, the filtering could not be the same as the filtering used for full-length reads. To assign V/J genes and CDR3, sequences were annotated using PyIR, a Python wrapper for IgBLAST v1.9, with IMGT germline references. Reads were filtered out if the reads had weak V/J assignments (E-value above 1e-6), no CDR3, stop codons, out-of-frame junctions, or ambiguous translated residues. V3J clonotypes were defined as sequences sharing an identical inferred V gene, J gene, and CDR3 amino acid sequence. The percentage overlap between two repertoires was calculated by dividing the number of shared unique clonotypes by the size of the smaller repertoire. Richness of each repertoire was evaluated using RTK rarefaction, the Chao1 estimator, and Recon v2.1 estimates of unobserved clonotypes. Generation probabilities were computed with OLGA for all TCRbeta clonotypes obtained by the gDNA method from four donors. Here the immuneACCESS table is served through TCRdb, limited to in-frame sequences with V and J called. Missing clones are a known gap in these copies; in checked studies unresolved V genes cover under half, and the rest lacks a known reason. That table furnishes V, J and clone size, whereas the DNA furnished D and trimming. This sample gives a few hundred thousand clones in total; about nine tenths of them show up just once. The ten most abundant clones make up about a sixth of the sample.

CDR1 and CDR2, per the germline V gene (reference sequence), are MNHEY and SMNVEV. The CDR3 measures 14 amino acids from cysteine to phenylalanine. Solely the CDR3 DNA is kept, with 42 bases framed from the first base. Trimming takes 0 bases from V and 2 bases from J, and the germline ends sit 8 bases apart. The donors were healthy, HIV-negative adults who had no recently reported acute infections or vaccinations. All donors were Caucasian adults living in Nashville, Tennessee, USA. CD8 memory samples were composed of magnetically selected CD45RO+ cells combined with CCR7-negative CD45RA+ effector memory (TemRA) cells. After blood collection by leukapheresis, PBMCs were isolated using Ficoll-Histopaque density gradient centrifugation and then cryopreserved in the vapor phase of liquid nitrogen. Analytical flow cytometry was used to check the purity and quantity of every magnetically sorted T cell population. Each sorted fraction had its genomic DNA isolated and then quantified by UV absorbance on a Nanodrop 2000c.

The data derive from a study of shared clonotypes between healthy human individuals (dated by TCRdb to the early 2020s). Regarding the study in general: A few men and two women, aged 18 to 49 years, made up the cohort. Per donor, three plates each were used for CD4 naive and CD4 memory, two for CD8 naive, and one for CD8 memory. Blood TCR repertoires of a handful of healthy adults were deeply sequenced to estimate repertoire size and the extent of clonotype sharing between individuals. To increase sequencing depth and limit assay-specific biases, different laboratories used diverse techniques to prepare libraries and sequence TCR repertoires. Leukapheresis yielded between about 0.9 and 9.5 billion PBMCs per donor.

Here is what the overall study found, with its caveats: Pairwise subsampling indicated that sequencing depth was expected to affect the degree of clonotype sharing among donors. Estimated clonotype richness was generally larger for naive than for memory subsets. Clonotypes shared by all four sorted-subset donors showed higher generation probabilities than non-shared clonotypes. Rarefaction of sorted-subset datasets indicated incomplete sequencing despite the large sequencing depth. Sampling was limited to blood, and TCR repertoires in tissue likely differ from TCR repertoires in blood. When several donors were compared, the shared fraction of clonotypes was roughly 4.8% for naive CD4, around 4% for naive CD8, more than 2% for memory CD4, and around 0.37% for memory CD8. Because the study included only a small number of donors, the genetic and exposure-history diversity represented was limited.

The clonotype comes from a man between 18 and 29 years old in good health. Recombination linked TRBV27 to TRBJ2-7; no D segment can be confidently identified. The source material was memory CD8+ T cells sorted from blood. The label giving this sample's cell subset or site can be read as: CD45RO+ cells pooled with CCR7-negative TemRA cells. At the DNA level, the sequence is TGTGCCAGCAGTTTATCCGCCGTGACCTACGAGCAGTACTTC. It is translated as CASSLSAVTYEQYF.